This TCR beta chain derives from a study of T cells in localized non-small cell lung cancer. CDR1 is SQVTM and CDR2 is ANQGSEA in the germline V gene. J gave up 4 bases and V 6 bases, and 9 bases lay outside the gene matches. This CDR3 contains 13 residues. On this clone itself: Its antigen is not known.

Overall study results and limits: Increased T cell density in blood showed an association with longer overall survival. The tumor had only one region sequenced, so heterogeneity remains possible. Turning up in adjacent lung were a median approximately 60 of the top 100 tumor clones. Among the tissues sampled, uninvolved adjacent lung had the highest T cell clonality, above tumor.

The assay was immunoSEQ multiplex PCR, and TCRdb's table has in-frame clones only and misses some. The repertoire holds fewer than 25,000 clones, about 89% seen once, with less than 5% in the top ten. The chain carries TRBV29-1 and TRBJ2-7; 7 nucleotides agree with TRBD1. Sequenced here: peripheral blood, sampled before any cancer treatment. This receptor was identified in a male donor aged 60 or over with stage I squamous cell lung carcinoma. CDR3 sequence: CSVRQGAAYEQYF. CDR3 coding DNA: TGCAGCGTCCGACAGGGTGCAGCGTACGAGCAGTACTTC.